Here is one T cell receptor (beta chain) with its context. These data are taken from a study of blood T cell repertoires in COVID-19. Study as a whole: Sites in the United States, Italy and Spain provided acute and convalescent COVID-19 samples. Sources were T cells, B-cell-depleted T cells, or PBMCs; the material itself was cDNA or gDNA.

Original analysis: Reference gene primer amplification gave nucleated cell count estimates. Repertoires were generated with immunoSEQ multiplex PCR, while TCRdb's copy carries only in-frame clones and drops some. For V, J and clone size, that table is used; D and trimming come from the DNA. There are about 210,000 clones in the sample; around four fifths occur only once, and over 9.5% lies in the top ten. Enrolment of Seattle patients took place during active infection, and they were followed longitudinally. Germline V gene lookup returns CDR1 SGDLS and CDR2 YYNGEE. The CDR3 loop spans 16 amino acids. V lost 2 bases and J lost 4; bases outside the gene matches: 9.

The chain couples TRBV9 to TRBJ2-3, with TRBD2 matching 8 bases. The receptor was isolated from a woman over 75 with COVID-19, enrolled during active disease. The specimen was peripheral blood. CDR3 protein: CASSVERGGGPDTQYF. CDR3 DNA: TGTGCCAGCAGCGTGGAAAGGGGCGGGGGGCCAGATACGCAGTATTTT.